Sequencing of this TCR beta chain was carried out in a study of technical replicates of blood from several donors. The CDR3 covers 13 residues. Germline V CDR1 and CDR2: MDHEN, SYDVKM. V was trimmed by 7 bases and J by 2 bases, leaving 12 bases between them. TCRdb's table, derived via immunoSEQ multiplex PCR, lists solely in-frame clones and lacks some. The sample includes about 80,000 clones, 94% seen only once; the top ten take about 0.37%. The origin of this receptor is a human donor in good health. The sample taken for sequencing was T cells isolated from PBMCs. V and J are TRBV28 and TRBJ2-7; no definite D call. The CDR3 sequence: CASMAAVTYEQYF. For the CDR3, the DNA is TGTGCCAGCATGGCGGCAGTTACCTACGAGCAGTACTTC.